A selection of T cell receptor beta chains follows, all from one sample in a study of T cells after yellow fever vaccination. MiXCR was run by TCRdb on the 5' RACE reads, yielding one entry per CDR3 protein. The table records approximately 610,000 distinct CDR3 sequences, 17% of them present only once. Material: PBMCs, obtained 5 to 6 days after the first yellow fever vaccination. These receptors were obtained from a man aged 18 to 30 who received the YFV17D yellow fever vaccine. Both conserved end residues are part of each CDR3. The D gene is left open where the match is weak. Part of the rows lack a size; the others show once, few, many or a class for expanded clones.

TGTGCCAGCAGCTTAGGGTGGGGGAAAACCGGGGAGCTGTTTTTT CASSLGWGKTGELFF . . TRBJ2-2 TRBV11-2
TGTGCCAGCACTAAACGTGCAACAGGGCGTTCCTACAATGAGCAGTTCTTC CASTKRATGRSYNEQFF . . TRBJ2-1 TRBV6-1
TGTGCCAGCAGCCCCCCCCAGGGGGGGAACACTGAAGCTTTCTTT CASSPPQGGNTEAFF TRBD1 few TRBJ1-1 TRBV9
TGTGCCAGCAGCTCGTGGACAGGGATTCTAGCCAAAAACATTCAGTACTTC CASSSWTGILAKNIQYF . few TRBJ2-4 TRBV21-1
TGTGCCAGCAGCTTAGGGTATTCGGGGAGGCAGCCCCAGCATTTT CASSLGYSGRQPQHF . few TRBJ1-5 TRBV11-2
TGTGCCAGCAGCCTTCAAGGTTTCGAAAAACTGTTTTTT CASSLQGFEKLFF . few TRBJ1-4 TRBV7-9
TGTGCCAGCAGCTTAGAAGGAAGGGGTTGGAACAATGAGCAGTTCTTC CASSLEGRGWNNEQFF . few TRBJ2-1 TRBV7-2
TGTGCCAGCAGTTATAGCGTCACAGATACGCAGTATTTT CASSYSVTDTQYF . . TRBJ2-3 TRBV6-6
TGTGCCAGCACCGAAGACAGCCTGAACACTGAAGCTTTCTTT CASTEDSLNTEAFF . many TRBJ1-1 TRBV2
TGTGCCAGCAGTTCCTCCCCAGGGGGAAATGGCTACACCTTC CASSSSPGGNGYTF TRBD1 . TRBJ1-2 TRBV6-2/TRBV6-3
TGCAGTGCTAGAGGACAGGGGGCGGGTCAGCCCCAGCATTTT CSARGQGAGQPQHF TRBD1 once TRBJ1-5 TRBV20-1
TGTGCCAGCAGTTACACGGACAGGGCGACCCAGCATTTT CASSYTDRATQHF TRBD1 . TRBJ1-5 TRBV6-2/TRBV6-3
TGCAGTGCTAGAAGGGCGGGGGGACTACAAGAGACCCAGTACTTC CSARRAGGLQETQYF TRBD2 few TRBJ2-5 TRBV20-1
TGCAGCGGGAGACAGGGGGCAATAGATACGCAGTATTTT CSGRQGAIDTQYF TRBD1 . TRBJ2-3 TRBV29-1
TGTGCCAGCAGCCCGACGGGGCAGGGACCTTCTAACTATGGCTACACCTTC CASSPTGQGPSNYGYTF . . TRBJ1-2 TRBV7-2
TGCAGTGCTAGAGACCCAAGCGGGGCGGAAGGGGGTGAGCAGTTCTTC CSARDPSGAEGGEQFF . few TRBJ2-1 TRBV20-1
TGTGCCAGCAGCCGGACCTCTGGGAGCAATCAGCCCCAGCATTTT CASSRTSGSNQPQHF . . TRBJ1-5 TRBV7-9
TGTGCCAGCAGTTACGGGGCAGGGGGCTTCGAGCAGTACTTC CASSYGAGGFEQYF TRBD1 . TRBJ2-7 TRBV6-5
TGCGCCAGCAGCCAAGGAGAGGGAGAGGGACAAGAGACCCAGTACTTC CASSQGEGEGQETQYF . many TRBJ2-5 TRBV4-1
TGCAGTGCTGCAGGAGGCTATGGCTACACCTTC CSAAGGYGYTF . . TRBJ1-2 TRBV20-1
TGCGCCAGCAGCCTGTTACTAGCGGGGCAAGAGACCCAGTACTTC CASSLLLAGQETQYF TRBD2 few TRBJ2-5 TRBV4-1
TGTGCCAGCAGCCAAGATCGGCAAGAACTCTCTAACTATGGCTACACCTTC CASSQDRQELSNYGYTF . few TRBJ1-2 TRBV4-2
TGTGCCAGCAGCCAACAAGGCCAGCCCCAGCATTTT CASSQQGQPQHF . few TRBJ1-5 TRBV3-1